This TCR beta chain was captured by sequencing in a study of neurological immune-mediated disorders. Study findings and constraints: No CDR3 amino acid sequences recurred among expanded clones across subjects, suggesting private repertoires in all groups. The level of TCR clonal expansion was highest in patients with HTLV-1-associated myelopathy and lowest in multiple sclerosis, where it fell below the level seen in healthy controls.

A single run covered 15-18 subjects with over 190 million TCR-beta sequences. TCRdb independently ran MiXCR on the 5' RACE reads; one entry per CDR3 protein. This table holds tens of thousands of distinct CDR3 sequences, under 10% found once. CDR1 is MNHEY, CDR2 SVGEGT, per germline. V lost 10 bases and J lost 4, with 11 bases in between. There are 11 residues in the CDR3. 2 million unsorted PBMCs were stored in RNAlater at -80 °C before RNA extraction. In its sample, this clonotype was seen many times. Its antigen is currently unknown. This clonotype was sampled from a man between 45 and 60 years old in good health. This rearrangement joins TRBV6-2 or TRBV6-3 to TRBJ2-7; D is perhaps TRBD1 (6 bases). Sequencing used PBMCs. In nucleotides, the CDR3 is TGTGCCATCGCGACAGGTTACGAGCAGTACTTC. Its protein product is CAIATGYEQYF.